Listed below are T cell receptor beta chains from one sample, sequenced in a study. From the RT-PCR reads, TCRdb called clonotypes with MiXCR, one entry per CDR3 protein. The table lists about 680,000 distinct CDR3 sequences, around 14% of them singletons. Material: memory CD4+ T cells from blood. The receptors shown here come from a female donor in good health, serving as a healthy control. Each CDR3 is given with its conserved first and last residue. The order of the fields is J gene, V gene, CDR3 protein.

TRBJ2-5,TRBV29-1,CSVEDVQVTGQVETQHF
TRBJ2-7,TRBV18,CASSPPKGEQYF
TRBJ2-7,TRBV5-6,CASSKVGREQYF
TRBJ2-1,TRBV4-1,CASSLPKGTSGRVSSYNEQFF
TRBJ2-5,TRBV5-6,CASSLTSGRYQETQYF
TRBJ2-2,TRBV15,CATSNPGTGGTGELFF
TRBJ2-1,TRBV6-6,CASLGWTSRDNEQFF
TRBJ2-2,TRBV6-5,CASQRGDRPNTGELFF
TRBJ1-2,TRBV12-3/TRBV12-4,CASSSMVGYGYTF
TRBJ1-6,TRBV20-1,CSALDRGNSPLHF
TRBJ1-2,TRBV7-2,CASSLEPGYGYTF
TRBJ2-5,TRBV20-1,CSVASHYETQYF
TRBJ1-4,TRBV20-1,CSARGEEWLGGVFF
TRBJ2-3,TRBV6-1,CASKSPGATQGRYF
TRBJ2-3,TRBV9,CASSVDDRAGAGTDTQYF
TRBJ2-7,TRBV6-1,CASKRGTGGSPEQYF
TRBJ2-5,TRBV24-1,CATSDRVGSQETQYF
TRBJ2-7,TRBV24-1,CATSSGQVKGEQYF
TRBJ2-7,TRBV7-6,CASSSTRGRGREQYF
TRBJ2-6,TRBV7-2,CASSLSYSGANVLTF
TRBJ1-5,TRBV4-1,CASSQGVANQPQHF
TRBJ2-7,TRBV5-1,CASSLTGTGGEQYF
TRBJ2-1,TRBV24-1,CATSDPVGQDYNEQFF
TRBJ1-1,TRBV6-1,CASSEQQMNTEAFF
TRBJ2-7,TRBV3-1,CASSPRTSGTPYEQYF
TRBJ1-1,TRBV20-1,CSARDARAGGTEAFF
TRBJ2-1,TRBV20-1,CSAARTGGQFF
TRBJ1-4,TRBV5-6,CASSFYRGDNEKLFF
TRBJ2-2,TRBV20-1,CSAVDRVRTGELFF
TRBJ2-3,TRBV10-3,CAISVAPTDTQYF
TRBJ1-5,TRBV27,CASTRTGGGNQPQHF
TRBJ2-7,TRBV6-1,CASSELKAPYEQYF
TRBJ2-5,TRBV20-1,CSARDETQYF
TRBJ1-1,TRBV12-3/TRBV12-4,CASSLETAGNTEAFF
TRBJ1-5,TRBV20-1,CSADGQGLSQPQHF
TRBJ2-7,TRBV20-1,CSAETSRGAHEQYF
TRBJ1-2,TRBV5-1,CASSRDGQGAVGNYGYTF
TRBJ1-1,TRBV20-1,CSARDYGDGKAFF
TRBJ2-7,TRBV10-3,CTISDGDRTYEQYF
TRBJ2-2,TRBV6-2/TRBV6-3,CASSQWGDTGELFF
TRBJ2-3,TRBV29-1,CSGELDTQYF
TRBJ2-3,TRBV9,CASSPSPIDTQYF
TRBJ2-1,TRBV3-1,CASSPPGINNEQFF
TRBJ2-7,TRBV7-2,CASSLSAGELYEQYF
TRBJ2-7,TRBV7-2,CASSQAGREQYF
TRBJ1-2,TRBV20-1,CSASDWNYGYTF
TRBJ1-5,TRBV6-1,CASSEIWDQPQHF
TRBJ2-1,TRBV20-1,CSAVATAPSYNEQFF
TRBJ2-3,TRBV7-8,CASSLQRDTQYF
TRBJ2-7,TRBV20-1,CSASRPRGTYEQYF
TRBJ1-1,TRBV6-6,CASSYSIRSSSPEAFF
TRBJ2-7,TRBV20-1,CSARVTGVYEQYF
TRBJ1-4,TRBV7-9,CASSPPQGVGNEKLFF
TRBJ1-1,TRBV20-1,CSARDQTGANTEAFF
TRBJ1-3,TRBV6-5,CASRGRSSGNTIYF
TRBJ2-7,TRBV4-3,CASSQTRGGTYEQYF
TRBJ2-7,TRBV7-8,CASSRTTGFSYEQYF